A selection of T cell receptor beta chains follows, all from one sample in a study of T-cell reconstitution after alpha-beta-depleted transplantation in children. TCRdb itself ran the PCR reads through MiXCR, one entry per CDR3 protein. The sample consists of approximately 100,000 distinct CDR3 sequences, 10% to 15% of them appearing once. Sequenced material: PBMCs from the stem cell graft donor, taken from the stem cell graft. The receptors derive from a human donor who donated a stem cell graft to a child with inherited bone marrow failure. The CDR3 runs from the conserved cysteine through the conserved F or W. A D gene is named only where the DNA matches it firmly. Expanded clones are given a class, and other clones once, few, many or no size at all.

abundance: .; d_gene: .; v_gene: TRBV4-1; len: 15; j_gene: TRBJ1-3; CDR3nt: TGCGCCAGCAGCCAAGATCCCACTGCTGGAAACACCATATATTTT; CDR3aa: CASSQDPTAGNTIYF
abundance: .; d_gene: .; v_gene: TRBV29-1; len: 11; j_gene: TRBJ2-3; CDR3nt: TGCAGCAATACACCCACAGATACGCAGTATTTT; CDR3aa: CSNTPTDTQYF
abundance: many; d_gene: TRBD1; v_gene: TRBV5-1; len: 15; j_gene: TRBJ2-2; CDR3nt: TGCGCCAGCAGCCCGGACAGGGCCGGCTCCGGGGAGCTGTTTTTT; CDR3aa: CASSPDRAGSGELFF
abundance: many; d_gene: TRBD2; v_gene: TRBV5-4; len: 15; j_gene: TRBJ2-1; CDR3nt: TGTGCCAGCAGCCAACCCCCTAGCGGGGGAGAGGAGCAGTTCTTC; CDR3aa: CASSQPPSGGEEQFF
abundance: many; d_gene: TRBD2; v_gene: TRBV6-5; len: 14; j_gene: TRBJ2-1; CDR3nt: TGTGCCAGCAGTTATCGGCTAGCGGGACGTGAGCAGTTCTTC; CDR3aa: CASSYRLAGREQFF
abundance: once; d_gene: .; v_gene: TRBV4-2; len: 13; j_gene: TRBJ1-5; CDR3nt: TGTGCCATCAGCCCGGGGTCGGCGCAGGCCCAGCATTTT; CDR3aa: CAISPGSAQAQHF
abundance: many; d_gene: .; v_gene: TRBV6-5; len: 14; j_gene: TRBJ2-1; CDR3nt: TGTGCCAGCAGTTACCGGGGAACCTACAATGAGCAGTTCTTC; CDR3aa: CASSYRGTYNEQFF
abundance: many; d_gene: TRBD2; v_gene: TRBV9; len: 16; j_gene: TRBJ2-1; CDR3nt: TGTGCCAGCAGCATCGGACTAGCGGGAACCTACAATGAGCAGTTCTTC; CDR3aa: CASSIGLAGTYNEQFF
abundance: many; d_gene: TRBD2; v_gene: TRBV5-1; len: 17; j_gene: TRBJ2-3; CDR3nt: TGCGCCAGCAGCCCCCACCTGGCGGGGGACTACACAGATACGCAGTATTTT; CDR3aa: CASSPHLAGDYTDTQYF
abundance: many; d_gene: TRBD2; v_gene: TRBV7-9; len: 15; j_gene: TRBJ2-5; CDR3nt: TGTGCCAGCGATCGGCTAGCGGGAGAGGGAGAGACCCAGTACTTC; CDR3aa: CASDRLAGEGETQYF
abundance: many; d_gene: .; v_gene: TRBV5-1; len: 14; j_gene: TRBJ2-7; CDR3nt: TGCGCCAGCAGCCCTGGAGGGTCCGGGTACGAGCAGTACTTC; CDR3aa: CASSPGGSGYEQYF
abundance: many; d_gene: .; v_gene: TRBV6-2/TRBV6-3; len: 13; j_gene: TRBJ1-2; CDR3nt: TGTGCCAGCAGTTACTTGCCAGGACGTGGCTACACCTTC; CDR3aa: CASSYLPGRGYTF
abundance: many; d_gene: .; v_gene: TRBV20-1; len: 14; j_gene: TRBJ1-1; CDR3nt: TGCAGTGGTCGTACAGGGTCCAGATCCACTGAAGCTTTCTTT; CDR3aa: CSGRTGSRSTEAFF
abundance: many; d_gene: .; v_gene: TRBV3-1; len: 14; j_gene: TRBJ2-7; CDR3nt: TGTGCCAGCAGCCAAGCTCCCCAGGAAAACGAGCAGTACTTC; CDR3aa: CASSQAPQENEQYF
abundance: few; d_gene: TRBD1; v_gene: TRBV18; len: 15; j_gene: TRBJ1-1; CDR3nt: TGTGCCAGCTCACCATCCGGGACAGGGAACACTGAAGCTTTCTTT; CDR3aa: CASSPSGTGNTEAFF
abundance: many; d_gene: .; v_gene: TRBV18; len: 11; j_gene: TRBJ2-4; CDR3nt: TGTGCCAGCTCAGAGCCGGACATTCAGTACTTC; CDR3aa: CASSEPDIQYF
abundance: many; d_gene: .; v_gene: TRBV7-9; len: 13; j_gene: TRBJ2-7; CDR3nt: TGTGCCAGCAGCCCATACTCCGGGCTCGAGCAGTACTTC; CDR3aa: CASSPYSGLEQYF
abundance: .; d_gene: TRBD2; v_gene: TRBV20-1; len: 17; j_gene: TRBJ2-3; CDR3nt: TGCAGTGCTAGAGATCTCTTGGGGCGGACTAGCGTAGATACGCAGTATTTT; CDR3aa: CSARDLLGRTSVDTQYF
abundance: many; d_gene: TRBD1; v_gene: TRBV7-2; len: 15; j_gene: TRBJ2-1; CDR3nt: TGTGCCAGCAGCTCCGGGACAGTGGGGTCCAATGAGCAGTTCTTC; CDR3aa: CASSSGTVGSNEQFF
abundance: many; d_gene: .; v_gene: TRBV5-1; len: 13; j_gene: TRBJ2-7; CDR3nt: TGCGCCAGCAGCGTTACAGGGTTCAACGAGCAGTACTTC; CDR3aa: CASSVTGFNEQYF
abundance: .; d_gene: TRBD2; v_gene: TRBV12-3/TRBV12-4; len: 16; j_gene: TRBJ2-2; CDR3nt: TGTGCCACATCGAATTTTGGGGGGGTGGGCACCGGGGAGCTGTTTTTT; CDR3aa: CATSNFGGVGTGELFF
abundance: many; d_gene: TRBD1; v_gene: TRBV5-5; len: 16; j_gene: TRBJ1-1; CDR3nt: TGTGCCAGCAGCGTAGCAGGGGGCTCGGGTGGCACTGAAGCTTTCTTT; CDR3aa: CASSVAGGSGGTEAFF
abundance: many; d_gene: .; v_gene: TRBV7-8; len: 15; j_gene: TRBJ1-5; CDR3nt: TGTGCCAGCAGCCCGGGGACCGATAGCAATCAGCCCCAGCATTTT; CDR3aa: CASSPGTDSNQPQHF
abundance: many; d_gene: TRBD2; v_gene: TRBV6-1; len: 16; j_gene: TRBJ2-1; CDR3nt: TGTGCCAGCAGTGGACCTAGCGGGTCTACCTACAATGAGCAGTTCTTC; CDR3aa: CASSGPSGSTYNEQFF
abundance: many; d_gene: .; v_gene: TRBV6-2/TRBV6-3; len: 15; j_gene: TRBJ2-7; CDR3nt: TGTGCCAGCAGTTACCTGTTTAACAGGTTCGACGAGCAGTACTTC; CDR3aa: CASSYLFNRFDEQYF
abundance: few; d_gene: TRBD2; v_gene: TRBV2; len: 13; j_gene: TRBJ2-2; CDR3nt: TGTGCCAGCCACCGGGGGGGCACCGGGGAGCTGTTTTTT; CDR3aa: CASHRGGTGELFF
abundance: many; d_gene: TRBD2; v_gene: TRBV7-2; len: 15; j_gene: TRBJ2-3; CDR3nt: TGTGCCAGCAGCGGGACTAGGGGGAGCAGAGATACGCAGTATTTT; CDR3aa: CASSGTRGSRDTQYF
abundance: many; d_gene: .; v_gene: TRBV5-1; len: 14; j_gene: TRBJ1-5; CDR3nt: TGCGCCAGCAGCTTGGCCGGGGTGGGACAGCCCCAGCATTTT; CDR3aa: CASSLAGVGQPQHF
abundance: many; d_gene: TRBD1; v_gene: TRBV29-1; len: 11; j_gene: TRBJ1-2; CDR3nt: TGCAGCGTGGGACAGTTGCAGGGCTACACCTTC; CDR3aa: CSVGQLQGYTF
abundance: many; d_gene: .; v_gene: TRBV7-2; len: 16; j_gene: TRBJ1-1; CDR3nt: TGTGCCAGCAGCCTCGCCGGGGTGGCAGGCAACACTGAAGCTTTCTTT; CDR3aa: CASSLAGVAGNTEAFF
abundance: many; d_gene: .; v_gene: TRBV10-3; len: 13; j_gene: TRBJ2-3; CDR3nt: TGTGCCATCAGTGAGGCGGCCCTGGATACGCAGTATTTT; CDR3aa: CAISEAALDTQYF
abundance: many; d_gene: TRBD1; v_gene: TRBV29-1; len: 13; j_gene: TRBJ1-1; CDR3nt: TGCAGCGCCGCGACAGGGGACTTCACTGAAGCTTTCTTT; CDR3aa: CSAATGDFTEAFF
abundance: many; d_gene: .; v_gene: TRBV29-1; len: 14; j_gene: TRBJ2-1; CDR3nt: TGCAGCGTTGAAGCGGCGAGCTCCTACAATGAGCAGTTCTTC; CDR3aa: CSVEAASSYNEQFF
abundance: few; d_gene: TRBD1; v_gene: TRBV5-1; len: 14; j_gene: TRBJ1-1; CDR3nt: TGCGCCAGCAGCTTTGGACAGGGCAGGACTGAAGCTTTCTTT; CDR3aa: CASSFGQGRTEAFF
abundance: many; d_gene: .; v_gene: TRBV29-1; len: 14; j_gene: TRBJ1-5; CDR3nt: TGCAGCGTTGAAGGGGGACCGAACAATCAGCCCCAGCATTTT; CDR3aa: CSVEGGPNNQPQHF
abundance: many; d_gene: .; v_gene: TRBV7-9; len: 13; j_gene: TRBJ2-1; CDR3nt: TGTGCCAGCAGCTTAGACTGGGGTGGAGGGCAGTTCTTC; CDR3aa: CASSLDWGGGQFF
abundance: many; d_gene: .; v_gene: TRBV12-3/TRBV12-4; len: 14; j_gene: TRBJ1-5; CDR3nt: TGTGCCAGCAGTTTTGGCTCTGGCTTTCAGCCCCAGCATTTT; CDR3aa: CASSFGSGFQPQHF
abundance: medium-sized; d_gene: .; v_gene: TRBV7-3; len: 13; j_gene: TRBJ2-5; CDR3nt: TGTGCCAGCAGCCAGGGCAACCAAGAGACCCAGTACTTC; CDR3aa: CASSQGNQETQYF
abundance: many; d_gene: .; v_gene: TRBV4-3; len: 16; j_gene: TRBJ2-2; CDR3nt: TGCGCCAGCAGCCAAGAAAGGCACCTCAACACCGGGTATCTGTTTTTT; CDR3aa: CASSQERHLNTGYLFF
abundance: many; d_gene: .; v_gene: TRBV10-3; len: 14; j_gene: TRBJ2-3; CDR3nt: TGTGCCATCAGTGCCCCGGGGCGCACAGATACGCAGTATTTT; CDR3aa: CAISAPGRTDTQYF
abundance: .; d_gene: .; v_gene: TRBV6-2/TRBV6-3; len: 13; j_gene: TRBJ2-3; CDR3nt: TGTGCCCCGTGGTCCCGCGTCACAGATACGCAGTATTTT; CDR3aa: CAPWSRVTDTQYF
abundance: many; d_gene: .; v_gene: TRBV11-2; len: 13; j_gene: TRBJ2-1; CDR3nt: TGTGCCAGCAGCGGTATAGGCTACAATGAGCAGTTCTTC; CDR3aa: CASSGIGYNEQFF
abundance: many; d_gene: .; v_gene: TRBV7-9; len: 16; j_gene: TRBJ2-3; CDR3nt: TGTGCCAGCAGCTTATTGGGAGGTTCAGTTTCAGATACGCAGTATTTT; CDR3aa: CASSLLGGSVSDTQYF
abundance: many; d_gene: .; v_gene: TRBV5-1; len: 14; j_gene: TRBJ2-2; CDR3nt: TGCGCCAGCAGCCGGGACTTCGAAACCGGGGAGCTGTTTTTT; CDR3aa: CASSRDFETGELFF
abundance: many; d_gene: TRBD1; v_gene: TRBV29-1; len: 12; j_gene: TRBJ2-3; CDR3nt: TGCAGCGCTGACAGGGGGACAGATACGCAGTATTTT; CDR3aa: CSADRGTDTQYF